Below, 20 T cell receptor beta chains from the same sample are listed, as sequenced in a study of identical twins. TCRdb processed the 5' RACE reads anew with MiXCR; each CDR3 protein has one entry. There are more than 600,000 distinct CDR3 sequences in the sample; 15% to 20% occur only once, and about an eighth lies in the top ten. These same records also appear under a second study, on T cells expressing NK-cell markers.

Sequenced sample: PBMCs. These receptors were obtained from a woman aged 18-30 years in good health.

V is TRBV20-1 and J is TRBJ2-3; a possible D gene is TRBD2 (6 bases). This CDR3 spans 12 amino acids. From germline, CDR1 is DFQATT and CDR2 SNEGSKA (reference sequence). Between the trimmed V and J ends, which lost 8 bases and 2 bases, there was a span of 11 bases. The CDR3 protein is CSIGGFTDTQYF. The CDR3 coding sequence is TGCAGTATTGGGGGGTTCACAGATACGCAGTATTTT.

This clonotype was counted many times. V gene TRBV18 combines with J gene TRBJ1-2, with no clear D. CDR1 and CDR2 (germline): KGHSH, LQKENI. V was shortened by 3 bases and J by 2 bases, with 13 bases between the two germline ends. The CDR3 extends over 15 amino acids. CDR3 region: CASSPDPEPNYGYTF. The DNA of the CDR3 is TGTGCCAGCTCACCGGATCCGGAACCCAACTATGGCTACACCTTC.

This chain links TRBV20-1 with TRBJ2-2; 7 bases agree with TRBD2. Germline-derived CDR1 and CDR2 are DFQATT and SNEGSKA (reference sequence). The CDR3 spans 16 residues. The J segment lost 2 bases and the V segment lost 4 bases, leaving 10 bases of the junction unmatched. Here the CDR3 DNA reads TGCAGTGCTATGACGGGAGGATCCCCCAACACCGGGGAGCTGTTTTTT. Protein product: CSAMTGGSPNTGELFF.

The chain couples TRBV6-4 to TRBJ1-2, with no clear D. Between the trimmed V and J ends, which lost 10 bases and 0 bases, there was a span of 9 bases. Germline lookup yields CDR1 MRHNA and CDR2 SNTAGT. There are 12 residues in the CDR3. CDR3 DNA sequence: TGTGCCACCCCCCGCGCTAACTATGGCTACACCTTC. This codes for CATPRANYGYTF.

The chain couples TRBV5-1 to TRBJ2-2; TRBD1 matches 9 bases. The CDR3 totals 16 residues. Germline values: CDR1 SGHRS, CDR2 YFSETQ. V lost 4 bases to trimming and J lost 6 bases; unmatched junction nucleotides: 10. CDR3 amino acids: CASSIQPGQGSGELFF. For the CDR3, the DNA is TGCGCCAGCAGCATACAACCGGGACAGGGCTCCGGGGAGCTGTTTTTT. The whole variable domain, remainder taken from reference TRBV5-1 and TRBJ2-2, is KAGVTQTPRYLIKTRGQQVTLSCSPISGHRSVSWYQQTPGQGLQFLFEYFSETQRNKGNFPGRFSGRQFSNSRSEMNVSTLELGDSALYLCASSIQPGQGSGELFFGEGSRLTVL.

The genes are TRBV20-1 and TRBJ2-1; 8 bases map to TRBD1. Looked up from germline, CDR1 is DFQATT and CDR2 is SNEGSKA (reference sequence). The CDR3 runs to 15 residues. The V gene end was trimmed by 1 base and the J gene end by 4 bases; junction bases not matched to a gene: 6. CDR3 sequence: CSARGRDRFYNEQFF. As DNA, the CDR3 is TGCAGTGCTAGAGGGAGGGACAGGTTTTACAATGAGCAGTTCTTC.

This clonotype occurred a few times. V is TRBV6-6 and J is TRBJ1-1; D gene unclear. The CDR3 loop spans 13 amino acids. Germline-derived CDR1 and CDR2 are MNHNY and SVGAGI (reference sequence). Trimming removed 5 bases at V and 7 bases at J, with 14 bases between. CDR3 amino acids: CASSDPGRSEAFF. The CDR3 nucleotides are TGTGCCAGCAGTGATCCTGGACGGAGTGAAGCTTTCTTT.

This clonotype was found a few times. The gene calls are TRBV6-5 and TRBJ1-1; D ambiguous. Germline lookup yields CDR1 MNHEY and CDR2 SVGAGI. The CDR3 loop spans 14 amino acids. V was cut by 4 bases and J by 1 base, with 10 bases left in between. The chain's CDR3 is CASSWGNTNTEAFF. The CDR3 nucleotides are TGTGCCAGCAGTTGGGGTAATACGAACACTGAAGCTTTCTTT.

This clonotype was observed a few times. V gene TRBV29-1 combines with J gene TRBJ1-1; D gene unclear. V gave up 6 bases and J gave up 3 bases, with 14 bases separating them. The CDR3 runs to 13 residues. The germline V gene has CDR1 SQVTM and CDR2 ANQGSEA. CDR3: CSVLGARDTEAFF. Here the CDR3 DNA reads TGCAGCGTCCTGGGCGCGCGGGACACTGAAGCTTTCTTT.

This clonotype was seen ten or more times. The rearrangement uses TRBV6-5 and TRBJ2-3; D remains unclear. V gave up 0 bases and J gave up 6 bases, with 7 bases separating them. Germline V lookup: CDR1 MNHEY, CDR2 SVGAGI. CDR3 length: 13 residues. This chain's CDR3 is CASSYSPRDTQYF. In DNA form, the CDR3 reads TGTGCCAGCAGTTACTCGCCCAGGGATACGCAGTATTTT.

A few counts support this clonotype. CDR3 sequence (DNA): TGCGCCAGCACCAGCGGGACAGGGCGTTTCAATGAGCAGTTCTTC. It yields the protein CASTSGTGRFNEQFF. V usage is TRBV5-1 and J usage is TRBJ2-1; the match to TRBD1 covers 9 bases. Germline CDR1 SGHRS, CDR2 YFSETQ. The CDR3 covers 15 residues. V lost 6 bases to trimming and J lost 6 bases; unmatched junction nucleotides: 10.

The CDR3 region has the DNA TGTGCCAGCAGTGAATTTAAGGGGGGGACAGATACGCAGTATTTT. Protein: CASSEFKGGTDTQYF. The chain joins TRBV25-1 to TRBJ2-3, with D possibly TRBD2 on 7 matching bases. Germline CDR1 and CDR2: MGHDK and SYGVNS. Trimming took 1 base from V and 3 from J, leaving 11 bases between them. The CDR3 sequence is 15 residues long.

This clonotype was observed a few times. This chain joins TRBV15 and TRBJ2-5; D possibly corresponds to TRBD1 (6 bases). Germline V gene data show CDR1 as LNHNV and CDR2 as YYDKDF (reference sequence). Trimming took 0 bases from V and 0 from J, leaving 11 bases between them. CDR3 length: 16 amino acids. The CDR3 spells CATSRDDRLNQETQYF. CDR3 bases: TGTGCCACCAGCAGAGACGACAGGTTAAACCAAGAGACCCAGTACTTC. Full variable domain (rest looked up from reference TRBV15 and TRBJ2-5): DAMVIQNPRYQVTQFGKPVTLSCSQTLNHNVMYWYQQKSSQAPKLLFHYYDKDFNNEADTPDNFQSRRPNTSFCFLDIRSPGLGDTAMYLCATSRDDRLNQETQYFGPGTRLLVL.

The V and J genes are TRBV12-3 or TRBV12-4 and TRBJ2-2; weak D call: TRBD2 (5 bases). The CDR3 is 18 residues long. V was clipped by 5 bases and J by 7 bases, with 26 bases between them. Here the CDR3 reads CASSLGFSGGPSIGELFF. CDR3 bases: TGTGCCAGCAGTCTCGGGTTCAGCGGCGGGCCTTCTATCGGGGAGCTGTTTTTT.

This clonotype was detected only a few times. This chain connects TRBV7-2 to TRBJ2-2; D is perhaps TRBD2 (5 bases). V was clipped by 5 bases and J by 9 bases, with 16 bases between them. CDR1 is SGHTA and CDR2 is FQGNSA in the germline V gene. CDR3 size: 14 residues. The CDR3 DNA is TGTGCCAGCAGCCGGACTCCACGTCTCCGGGAGCTGTTTTTT. This gives the protein CASSRTPRLRELFF.

There are a few counts of this clonotype. The V and J genes are TRBV5-5 and TRBJ1-5; D is uncertain. CDR1 and CDR2 (germline): SGHKS, YYEKEE (reference sequence). V was clipped by 1 base and J by 5 bases, with 7 bases between them. The CDR3 is 13 amino acids. The CDR3 loop reads CASSLSRHQPQHF. The CDR3 DNA follows: TGTGCCAGCAGCTTGTCCAGGCATCAGCCCCAGCATTTT.

The chain combines TRBV5-4 with TRBJ2-1; D is undetermined. Germline CDR1 and CDR2: SGHNT and YYREEE (reference sequence). This CDR3 region has 14 residues. DNA of the CDR3: TGTGCTCCCTCGTGGTGGCAGAGGATCGATGAGCAGTTCTTC. Its protein product is CAPSWWQRIDEQFF.

This clonotype was recorded a few times. The V call is TRBV5-6, the J call TRBJ1-5; a weak D match, TRBD1 (5 bases). The CDR3 has 12 amino acids. Trimming pared 0 bases from V and 12 bases from J, leaving 10 bases between. The germline CDR1 and CDR2 sequences are SGHDT and YYEEEE. CDR3 loop: CASSLGRGGQHF. Here the CDR3 DNA reads TGTGCCAGCAGCTTGGGCCGGGGGGGCCAGCATTTT.

This chain links TRBV5-1 with TRBJ2-7; D is unresolved. Germline CDR1 SGHRS, CDR2 YFSETQ. Trimming pared 4 bases from V and 4 bases from J, leaving 12 bases between. This CDR3 has 13 amino acids. CDR3 in DNA: TGCGCCAGCAGCATCCCGGGCCAATACGAGCAGTACTTC. Translation gives CASSIPGQYEQYF.

This clonotype was counted only a few times. The chain combines TRBV20-1 with TRBJ2-1; 13 nucleotides line up with TRBD2. J gave up 5 bases and V 0 bases, and 4 bases lay outside the gene matches. The CDR3 sequence is 16 residues long. Germline V gene lookup returns CDR1 DFQATT and CDR2 SNEGSKA (reference sequence). The CDR3 DNA is TGCAGTGCTAGAGACGCAGGACTAGCGGGAGACAATGAGCAGTTCTTC. This gives the protein CSARDAGLAGDNEQFF.